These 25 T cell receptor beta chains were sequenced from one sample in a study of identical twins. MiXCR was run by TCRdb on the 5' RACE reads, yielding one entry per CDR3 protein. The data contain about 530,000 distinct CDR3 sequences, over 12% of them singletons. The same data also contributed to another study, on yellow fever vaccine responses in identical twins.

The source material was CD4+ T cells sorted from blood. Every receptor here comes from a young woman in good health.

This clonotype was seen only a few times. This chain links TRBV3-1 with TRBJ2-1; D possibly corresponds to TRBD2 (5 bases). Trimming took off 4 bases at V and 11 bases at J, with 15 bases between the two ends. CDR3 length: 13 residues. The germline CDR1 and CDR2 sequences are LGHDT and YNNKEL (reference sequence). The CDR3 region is CASSPLGSPKQFF. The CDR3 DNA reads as TGTGCCAGCAGCCCCCTTGGGAGCCCGAAGCAGTTCTTC.

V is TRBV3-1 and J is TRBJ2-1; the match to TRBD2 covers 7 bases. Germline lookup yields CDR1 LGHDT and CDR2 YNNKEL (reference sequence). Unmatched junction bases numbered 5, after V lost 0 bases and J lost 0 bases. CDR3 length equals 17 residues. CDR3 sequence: CASSQDKPSGSYNEQFF. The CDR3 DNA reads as TGTGCCAGCAGCCAAGATAAGCCTAGCGGCTCCTACAATGAGCAGTTCTTC.

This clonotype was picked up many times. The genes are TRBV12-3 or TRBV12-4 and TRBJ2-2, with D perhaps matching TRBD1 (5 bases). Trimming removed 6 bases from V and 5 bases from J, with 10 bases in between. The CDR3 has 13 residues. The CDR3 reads CASRTDPTGELFF. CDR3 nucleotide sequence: TGTGCCAGCAGGACAGACCCTACCGGGGAGCTGTTTTTT.

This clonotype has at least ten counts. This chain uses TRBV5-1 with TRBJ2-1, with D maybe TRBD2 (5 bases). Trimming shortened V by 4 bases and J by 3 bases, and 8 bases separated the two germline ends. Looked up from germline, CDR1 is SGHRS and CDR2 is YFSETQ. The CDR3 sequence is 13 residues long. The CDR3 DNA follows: TGCGCCAGCAGCCTGACTAACTACAATGAGCAGTTCTTC. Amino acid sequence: CASSLTNYNEQFF. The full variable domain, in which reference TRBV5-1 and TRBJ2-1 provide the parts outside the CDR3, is KAGVTQTPRYLIKTRGQQVTLSCSPISGHRSVSWYQQTPGQGLQFLFEYFSETQRNKGNFPGRFSGRQFSNSRSEMNVSTLELGDSALYLCASSLTNYNEQFFGPGTRLTVL.

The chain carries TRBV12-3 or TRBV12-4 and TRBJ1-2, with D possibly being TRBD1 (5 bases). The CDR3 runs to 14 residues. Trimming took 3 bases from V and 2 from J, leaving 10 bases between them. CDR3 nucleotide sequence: TGTGCCAGCAGTTTGGGGGTAATGAACTATGGCTACACCTTC. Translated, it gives CASSLGVMNYGYTF.

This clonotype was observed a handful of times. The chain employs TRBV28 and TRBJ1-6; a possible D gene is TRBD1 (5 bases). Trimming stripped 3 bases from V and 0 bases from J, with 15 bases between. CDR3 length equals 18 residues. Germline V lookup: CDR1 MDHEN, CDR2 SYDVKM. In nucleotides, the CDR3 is TGTGCCAGCAGTTTTGGCGGGGCAGAGAGCTCCTATAATTCACCCCTCCACTTT. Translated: CASSFGGAESSYNSPLHF.

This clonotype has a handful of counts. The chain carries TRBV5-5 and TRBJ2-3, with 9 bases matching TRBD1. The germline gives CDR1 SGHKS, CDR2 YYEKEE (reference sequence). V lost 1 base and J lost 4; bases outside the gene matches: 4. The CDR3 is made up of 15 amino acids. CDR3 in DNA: TGTGCCAGCAGCTTGAACAGGGGGCCTGCAGATACGCAGTATTTT. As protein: CASSLNRGPADTQYF. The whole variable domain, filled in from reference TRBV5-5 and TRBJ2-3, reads DAGVTQSPTHLIKTRGQQVTLRCSPISGHKSVSWYQQVLGQGPQFIFQYYEKEERGRGNFPDRFSARQFPNYSSELNVNALLLGDSALYLCASSLNRGPADTQYFGPGTRLTVL.

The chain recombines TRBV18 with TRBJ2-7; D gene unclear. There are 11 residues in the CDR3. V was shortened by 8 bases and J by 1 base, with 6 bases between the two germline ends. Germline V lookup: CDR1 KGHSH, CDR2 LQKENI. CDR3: CASADSYEQYV. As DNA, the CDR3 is TGTGCCAGCGCGGATTCCTACGAGCAGTACGTC.

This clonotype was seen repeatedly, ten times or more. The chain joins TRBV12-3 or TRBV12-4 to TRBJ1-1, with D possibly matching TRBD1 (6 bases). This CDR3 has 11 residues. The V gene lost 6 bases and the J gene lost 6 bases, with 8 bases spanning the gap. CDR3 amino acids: CASREGAEAFF. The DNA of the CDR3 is TGTGCCAGCAGGGAGGGGGCTGAAGCTTTCTTT.

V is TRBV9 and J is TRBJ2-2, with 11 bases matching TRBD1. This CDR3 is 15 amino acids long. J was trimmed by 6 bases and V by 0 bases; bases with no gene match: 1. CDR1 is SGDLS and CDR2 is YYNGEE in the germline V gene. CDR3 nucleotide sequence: TGTGCCAGCAGCGTAGGGGGACAGGGGGCCGGGGAGCTGTTTTTT. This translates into CASSVGGQGAGELFF.

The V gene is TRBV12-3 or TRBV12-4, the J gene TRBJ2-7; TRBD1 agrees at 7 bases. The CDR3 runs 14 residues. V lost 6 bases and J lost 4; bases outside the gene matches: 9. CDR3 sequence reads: CASRPQGRVYEQYF. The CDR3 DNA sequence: TGTGCCAGCAGACCACAGGGGCGGGTGTACGAGCAGTACTTC.

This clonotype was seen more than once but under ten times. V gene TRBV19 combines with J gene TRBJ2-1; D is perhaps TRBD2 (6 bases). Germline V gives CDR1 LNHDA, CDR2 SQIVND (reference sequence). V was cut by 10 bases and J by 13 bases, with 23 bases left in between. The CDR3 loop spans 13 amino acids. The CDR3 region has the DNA TGTGCCACAACGAATTTAGCGGCGGGTTCTCAGTTCTTC. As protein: CATTNLAAGSQFF.

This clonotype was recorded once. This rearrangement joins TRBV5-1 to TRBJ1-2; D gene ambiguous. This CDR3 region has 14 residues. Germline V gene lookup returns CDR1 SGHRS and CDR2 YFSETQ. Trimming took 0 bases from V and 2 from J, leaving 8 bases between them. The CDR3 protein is CASSLAVGNYGYTF. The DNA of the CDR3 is TGCGCCAGCAGCTTGGCCGTAGGGAACTATGGCTACACCTTC.

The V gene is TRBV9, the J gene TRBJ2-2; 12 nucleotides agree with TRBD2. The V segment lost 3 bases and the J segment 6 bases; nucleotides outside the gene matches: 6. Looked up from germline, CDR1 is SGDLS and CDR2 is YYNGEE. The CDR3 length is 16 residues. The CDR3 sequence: CASSALAGGLSGELFF. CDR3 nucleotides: TGTGCCAGCAGCGCCCTAGCGGGAGGGTTGTCCGGGGAGCTGTTTTTT. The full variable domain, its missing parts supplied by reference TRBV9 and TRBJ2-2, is DSGVTQTPKHLITATGQRVTLRCSPRSGDLSVYWYQQSLDQGLQFLIQYYNGEERAKGNILERFSAQQFPDLHSELNLSSLELGDSALYFCASSALAGGLSGELFFGEGSRLTVL.

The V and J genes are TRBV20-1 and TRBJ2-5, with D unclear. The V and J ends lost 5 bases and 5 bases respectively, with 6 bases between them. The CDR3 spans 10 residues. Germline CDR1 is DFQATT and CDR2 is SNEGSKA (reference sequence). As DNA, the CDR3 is TGCAGTGCTTTAGGGGAGACCCAGTACTTC. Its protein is CSALGETQYF.

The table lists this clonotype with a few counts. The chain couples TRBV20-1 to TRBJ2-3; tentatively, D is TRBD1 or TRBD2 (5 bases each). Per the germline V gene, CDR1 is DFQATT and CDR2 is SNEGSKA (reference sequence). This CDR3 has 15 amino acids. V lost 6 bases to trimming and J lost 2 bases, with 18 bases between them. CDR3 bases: TGCAGTGCCATCCCGGGGCAGGCGCTCACAGATACGCAGTATTTT. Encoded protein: CSAIPGQALTDTQYF.

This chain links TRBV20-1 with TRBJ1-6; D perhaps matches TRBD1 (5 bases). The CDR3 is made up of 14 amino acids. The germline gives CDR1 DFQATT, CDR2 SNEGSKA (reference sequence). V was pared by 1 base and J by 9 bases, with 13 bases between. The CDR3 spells CSARGGVGGSPLHF. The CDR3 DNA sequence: TGCAGTGCTAGAGGGGGGGTCGGTGGTTCACCCCTCCACTTT.

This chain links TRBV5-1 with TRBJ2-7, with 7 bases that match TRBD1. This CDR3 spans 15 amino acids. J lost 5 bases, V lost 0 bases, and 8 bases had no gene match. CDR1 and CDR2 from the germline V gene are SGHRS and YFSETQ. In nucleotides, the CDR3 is TGCGCCAGCAGCTTGGGACAGGGCTTTAAGGACGAGCAGTACGTC. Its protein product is CASSLGQGFKDEQYV.

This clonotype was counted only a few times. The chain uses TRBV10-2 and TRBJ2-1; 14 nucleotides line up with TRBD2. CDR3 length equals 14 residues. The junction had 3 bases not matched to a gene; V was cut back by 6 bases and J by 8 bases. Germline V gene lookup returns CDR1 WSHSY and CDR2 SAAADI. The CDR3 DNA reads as TGCGCCAGCAGACGACTAGCGGGGGGGCATGAGCAGTTCTTC. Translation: CASRRLAGGHEQFF.

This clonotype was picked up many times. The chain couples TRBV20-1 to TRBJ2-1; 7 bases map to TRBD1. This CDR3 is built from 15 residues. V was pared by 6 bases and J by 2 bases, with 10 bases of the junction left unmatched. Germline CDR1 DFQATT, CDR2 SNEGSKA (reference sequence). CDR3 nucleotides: TGCAGTGCAGAATACAGGGGTTATGCCTACAATGAGCAGTTCTTC. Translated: CSAEYRGYAYNEQFF.

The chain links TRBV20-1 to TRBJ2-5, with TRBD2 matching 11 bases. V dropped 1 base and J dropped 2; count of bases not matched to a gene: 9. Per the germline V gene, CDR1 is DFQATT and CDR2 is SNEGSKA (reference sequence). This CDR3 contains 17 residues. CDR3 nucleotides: TGCAGTGCTAGAGCTGGGACTAGCGGCAACTCTCAAGAGACCCAGTACTTC. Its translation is CSARAGTSGNSQETQYF.

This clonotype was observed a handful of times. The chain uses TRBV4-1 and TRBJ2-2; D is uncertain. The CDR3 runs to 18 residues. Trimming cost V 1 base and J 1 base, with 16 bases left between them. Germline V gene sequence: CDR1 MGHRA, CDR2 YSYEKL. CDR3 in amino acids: CASSQARRKVMNTGELFF. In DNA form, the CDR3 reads TGCGCCAGCAGCCAAGCTCGGCGGAAAGTGATGAACACCGGGGAGCTGTTTTTT.

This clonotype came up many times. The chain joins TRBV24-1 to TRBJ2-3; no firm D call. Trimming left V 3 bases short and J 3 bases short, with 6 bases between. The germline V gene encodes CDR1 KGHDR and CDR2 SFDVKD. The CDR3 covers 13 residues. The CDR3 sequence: CATSDPSTDTQYF. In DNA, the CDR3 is TGTGCCACCAGTGATCCCTCGACAGATACGCAGTATTTT.

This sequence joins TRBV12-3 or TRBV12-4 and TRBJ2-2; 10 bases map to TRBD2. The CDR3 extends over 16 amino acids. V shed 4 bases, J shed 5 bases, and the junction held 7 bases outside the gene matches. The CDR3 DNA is TGTGCCAGCAGTTCAACTAGCGGGGAAAAGACCGGGGAGCTGTTTTTT. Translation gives CASSSTSGEKTGELFF.

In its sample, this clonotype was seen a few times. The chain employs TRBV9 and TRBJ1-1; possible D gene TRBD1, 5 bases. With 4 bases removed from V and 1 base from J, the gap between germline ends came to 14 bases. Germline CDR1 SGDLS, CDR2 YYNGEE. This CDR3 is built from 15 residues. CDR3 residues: CASSPPPGTNTEAFF. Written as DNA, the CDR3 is TGTGCCAGCAGCCCTCCCCCCGGGACGAACACTGAAGCTTTCTTT.